A single sample is the source of the 15 T cell receptor beta chains below, sequenced in a study of blood T cell repertoires in COVID-19. The protocol was immunoSEQ multiplex PCR, while the TCRdb copy is restricted to in-frame clones and leaves out a portion. In the table there are around 220,000 clones, 70% to 90% of which are singletons. Source material: peripheral blood. The receptors here all came from a woman in her thirties or forties who had recovered from COVID-19.

This chain connects TRBV7-3 to TRBJ2-1; D is undetermined. Trimming pared 5 bases from V and 8 bases from J, leaving 16 bases between. This CDR3 spans 14 amino acids. Germline CDR1 reads SGHTA; CDR2 reads FQGTGA. CDR3 amino acids: CASSKEAVRYEQFF. The CDR3 nucleotides are TGTGCCAGCAGCAAAGAGGCAGTTCGCTATGAGCAGTTCTTC.

The chain uses TRBV2 and TRBJ1-5; D is uncertain. CDR1 and CDR2 (germline): SNHLY, FYNNEI. CDR3 size: 15 residues. V was shortened by 2 bases and J by 0 bases, with 8 bases between the two germline ends. CDR3 loop: CASSENGVSNQPQHF. The CDR3 DNA is TGTGCCAGCAGTGAAAACGGGGTTAGCAATCAGCCCCAGCATTTT.

The V call is TRBV6-1, the J call TRBJ1-2; D remains unclear. The CDR3 has 16 residues. V shed 4 bases and J shed 0 bases, with 15 bases lying between them. Germline assignment: CDR1 MNHNS and CDR2 SASEGT. Here the CDR3 DNA reads TGTGCCAGCAGTGGCCGACGAGCAGACACTAACTATGGCTACACCTTC. Translated: CASSGRRADTNYGYTF.

V gene TRBV2 combines with J gene TRBJ1-5; D is unresolved. This CDR3 has 14 amino acids. Trimming shortened V by 6 bases and J by 4 bases, and 13 bases separated the two germline ends. Germline V gene sequence: CDR1 SNHLY, CDR2 FYNNEI. CDR3 sequence (DNA): TGTGCCAGCAGCGTGGACTCTTTTAATCAGCCCCAGCATTTT. Amino acids: CASSVDSFNQPQHF.

Details on this clone: The same CDR3 is also encoded by other DNA sequences in this sample. This chain joins TRBV4-3 and TRBJ1-5, with 8 bases identical to TRBD1. The germline V gene has CDR1 LGHNA and CDR2 YSLEER. V lost 3 bases, J lost 2 bases, and 0 bases stayed unmatched. The length of the CDR3 is 14 residues. In nucleotides, the CDR3 is TGCGCCAGCAGCCAGGACAGGGGCAATCAGCCCCAGCATTTT. This sequence encodes CASSQDRGNQPQHF.

The chain employs TRBV7-2 and TRBJ1-6; 7 positions agree with TRBD1. Germline loops: CDR1 SGHTA, CDR2 FQGNSA. V lost 5 bases and J lost 2; bases outside the gene matches: 6. CDR3 length: 16 residues. Written as DNA, the CDR3 is TGTGCCAGCAGCCAGAACAGGGGCCCCTATAATTCACCCCTCCACTTT. It yields the protein CASSQNRGPYNSPLHF.

The chain carries TRBV3-1 (or the pseudogene TRBV3-2) and TRBJ2-3; 9 bases align to TRBD1. This CDR3 is built from 15 residues. Germline CDR1 and CDR2: LGHDT and YNNKEL (reference sequence). J lost 3 bases, V lost 3 bases, and 4 bases had no gene match. The CDR3 coding sequence is TGTGCCAGCAGCCAGCGGGGACAGGGTACAGATACGCAGTATTTT. Translated, it gives CASSQRGQGTDTQYF.

In DNA form, the CDR3 reads TGTGCCAGCTCACCACCGGGGGGTAGCGGGAGTCCCAAAAACATTCAGTACTTC. Its translation: CASSPPGGSGSPKNIQYF. The chain employs TRBV18 and TRBJ2-4; TRBD2 matches at 9 bases. The V and J ends lost 0 bases and 2 bases, in that order; junction bases with no gene match: 8. The CDR3 sequence is 18 residues long. CDR1 KGHSH and CDR2 LQKENI come from the germline V gene. Looking up the rest from reference TRBV18 and TRBJ2-4 gives the full variable domain: NAGVMQNPRHLVRRRGQEARLRCSPMKGHSHVYWYRQLPEEGLKFMVYLQKENIIDESGMPKERFSAEFPKEGPSILRIQQVVRGDSAAYFCASSPPGGSGSPKNIQYFGAGTRLSVL.

The chain joins TRBV14 to TRBJ2-7; D perhaps matches TRBD2 (6 bases). Germline V gene data show CDR1 as SGHDN and CDR2 as FVKESK. The V end was cut by 4 bases, the J end by 3 bases, with 13 bases between. The CDR3 has 14 residues. CDR3 region: CASSRSVGSYEQYF. CDR3 sequence (DNA): TGTGCCAGCAGCCGTTCGGTCGGGAGCTACGAGCAGTACTTC.

This clone was picked up a small number of times. V is TRBV4-2 and J is TRBJ2-7; 9 bases fit TRBD2. J lost 7 bases, V lost 4 bases, and 11 bases had no gene match. From germline, CDR1 is LGHNA and CDR2 YNFKEQ. CDR3 length: 15 residues. The CDR3, as DNA: TGTGCCAGCAGCCGCGCAGGGACTAGCTTCGGTGAGCAGTACTTC. Translated: CASSRAGTSFGEQYF.

The CDR3 DNA reads TGTGCCACCAGTGAGGGACAGAAAGGGCAGTTCTTC. Encoded protein: CATSEGQKGQFF. The rearrangement joins TRBV24-1 to TRBJ2-1; 7 nucleotides align to TRBD1. From germline, CDR1 is KGHDR and CDR2 SFDVKD. Trimming at V came to 4 bases and at J to 12 bases, leaving 5 bases not matched to a gene. The length of the CDR3 is 12 residues.

CDR3 amino acids: CASRPSGGAGDTQYF. CDR3 coding DNA: TGTGCCAGCAGACCTAGCGGGGGGGCCGGAGATACGCAGTATTTT. The chain recombines TRBV6-5 with TRBJ2-3; 12 nucleotides line up with TRBD2. V lost 6 bases and J lost 5; bases outside the gene matches: 6. CDR1 is MNHEY, CDR2 SVGAGI, per germline. The CDR3 consists of 15 residues.

The chain is built from TRBV6-1 and TRBJ1-2, with 7 bases lining up with TRBD1. The junction had 11 bases not matched to a gene; V was cut back by 3 bases and J by 1 base. In germline, CDR1 is MNHNS, CDR2 SASEGT. The CDR3 runs 17 residues. CDR3 sequence reads: CASSDPMGQPLNYGYTF. The CDR3 region has the DNA TGTGCCAGCAGTGATCCAATGGGACAGCCTCTTAACTATGGCTACACCTTC.

This clone was picked up one time. The chain carries TRBV5-4 and TRBJ2-7; 10 nucleotides align to TRBD2. The V gene's germline CDR1 is SGHNT and CDR2 YYREEE (reference sequence). Unmatched junction bases numbered 4, after V lost 2 bases and J lost 2 bases. This CDR3 is 15 amino acids long. The CDR3 region is CASSLLAGLAYEQYF. The DNA of the CDR3 is TGTGCCAGCAGCTTACTAGCGGGGTTAGCCTACGAGCAGTACTTC. The complete variable domain, with remaining parts taken from reference TRBV5-4 and TRBJ2-7, reads ETGVTQSPTHLIKTRGQQVTLRCSSQSGHNTVSWYQQALGQGPQFIFQYYREEENGRGNFPPRFSGLQFPNYSSELNVNALELDDSALYLCASSLLAGLAYEQYFGPGTRLTVT.

The chain combines TRBV7-7 with TRBJ2-2; perhaps TRBD2 as D (5 bases). Germline-derived CDR1 and CDR2 are SSHAT and FNYEAQ (reference sequence). The CDR3 runs to 14 residues. In DNA form, the CDR3 reads TGTGCTAGCCGGCGGGCCGTGAACACCGGGGAGCTGTTTTTT. It specifies CASRRAVNTGELFF.